This TCR beta chain was recorded in a study of T cell changes during pregnancy in multiple sclerosis. TCRdb keeps only in-frame clones here, not all; method: immunoSEQ multiplex PCR. The sample lists 90,000 to 120,000 clones; about 94% were seen once. Germline assignment: CDR1 MNHEY and CDR2 SMNVEV (reference sequence). Trimming pared 3 bases from V and 13 bases from J, leaving 10 bases between. The CDR3 is 11 amino acids. The rearrangement uses TRBV27 and TRBJ2-1, with TRBD1 as a possible D gene (5 bases). This material consisted of peripheral blood, taken before pregnancy. This clonotype was sampled from a female donor with multiple sclerosis, enrolled in a pregnancy study. This CDR3 reads CASSFNRPQFF. In DNA, the CDR3 is TGTGCCAGCAGTTTTAACAGGCCCCAGTTCTTC.